This TCR beta chain came from a study of OX40 agonist ivuxolimab in advanced cancers. The germline gives CDR1 MNHEY, CDR2 SMNVEV (reference sequence). The germline V and J ends were trimmed by 2 bases and 10 bases, with 18 bases remaining between them. The CDR3 extends over 15 amino acids. The data were produced by immunoSEQ multiplex PCR, yet TCRdb's version contains in-frame clones alone and is incomplete. The sample consists of tens of thousands of clones, 80% of them appearing once. The chain joins TRBV27 to TRBJ1-5; D is perhaps TRBD1 (6 bases). Sequencing used CD4+ or CD8+ T cells sorted from blood, obtained in a trial of the OX40 agonist ivuxolimab. The sequence derives from an adult with an advanced solid tumor such as melanoma, head and neck, liver or kidney cancer. The CDR3 region is CASSLAGAKSQPQHF. CDR3 nucleotide sequence: TGTGCCAGCAGTTTAGCAGGGGCGAAATCCCAACCCCAGCATTTT.